A single sample is the source of the 12 T cell receptor beta chains below, sequenced in a study of T cells expressing NK-cell markers. Following a re-call of the 5' RACE reads, TCRdb has one entry per CDR3 protein and lacks DNA. The table for this sample gives 350,000 to 400,000 distinct CDR3 sequences. Material for sequencing was blood T cells: a sorted CD56 or NKG2C T cell subset, CD4+ or CD8+ T cells, or bulk PBMC T cells (not recorded which). The receptor set was obtained from a woman aged 45 to 65 in good health.

The V call is TRBV5-1, the J call TRBJ2-1; TCRdb designates TRBD2, a call that cannot be tested without DNA. Germline V CDR1 and CDR2: SGHRS, YFSETQ. The CDR3 extends over 17 amino acids. The chain's CDR3 is CASSFGRDGWGNNEQFF.

CDR3 region: CASSLRTGNNEQFF. V is TRBV7-6 and J is TRBJ2-1; the D gene TCRdb calls, TRBD1, cannot be checked with no DNA. There are 14 residues in the CDR3. CDR1 and CDR2 (germline): SGHVS, FNYEAQ.

The chain employs TRBV18 and TRBJ1-5; the TCRdb call, TRBD1, lacks DNA for checking. Germline V lookup: CDR1 KGHSH, CDR2 LQKENI. The CDR3 consists of 13 residues. CDR3 protein: CASSPYRGQPQHF.

The chain joins TRBV29-1 to TRBJ1-2; TCRdb's assignment of TRBD1 cannot be checked, as there is no DNA. Germline CDR1 and CDR2: SQVTM and ANQGSEA. This CDR3 has 17 residues. CDR3 amino acids: CSVYPILIEGAAVGYTF.

This rearrangement joins TRBV5-1 to TRBJ2-3; the TCRdb call, TRBD1, lacks DNA for checking. Per the germline V gene, CDR1 is SGHRS and CDR2 is YFSETQ. The CDR3 contains 12 residues. Here the CDR3 reads CASSSDRYTQYF.

The rearrangement joins TRBV5-1 to TRBJ2-7. Germline CDR1 and CDR2: SGHRS and YFSETQ. The CDR3 has 14 residues. The CDR3 region is CASSLGGLTYEQYF.

The rearrangement joins TRBV5-1 to TRBJ2-7; the TCRdb call, TRBD1, lacks DNA for checking. Per germline, CDR1 SGHRS and CDR2 YFSETQ. The CDR3 runs 15 residues. Here the CDR3 reads CASSSLGQASYEQYF.

The chain employs TRBV5-1 and TRBJ2-7; TCRdb lists TRBD1, though no DNA is available to test this call. Germline V CDR1 and CDR2: SGHRS, YFSETQ. There are 15 residues in the CDR3. The CDR3 loop is CASSPFDPPIYEQYF. Looking up the rest from reference TRBV5-1 and TRBJ2-7 gives the full variable domain: KAGVTQTPRYLIKTRGQQVTLSCSPISGHRSVSWYQQTPGQGLQFLFEYFSETQRNKGNFPGRFSGRQFSNSRSEMNVSTLELGDSALYLCASSPFDPPIYEQYFGPGTRLTVT.

This rearrangement joins TRBV29-1 to TRBJ2-1; the TCRdb D gene call, TRBD2, has no DNA to confirm it. Germline V lookup: CDR1 SQVTM, CDR2 ANQGSEA. The CDR3 runs 15 residues. CDR3 region: CSVVGLAGFYNEQFF.

The chain recombines TRBV3-1 with TRBJ1-2; no DNA is available, so the TRBD1 call from TCRdb remains unchecked. Looked up from germline, CDR1 is LGHDT and CDR2 is YNNKEL (reference sequence). The CDR3 extends over 16 amino acids. The CDR3 sequence: CASSQDWQGPGYGYTF.

The chain couples TRBV20-1 to TRBJ2-7; TCRdb's D call, TRBD2, is unchecked because there is no DNA. Looked up from germline, CDR1 is DFQATT and CDR2 is SNEGSKA (reference sequence). This CDR3 comprises 16 residues. This chain's CDR3 is CSARRAWRTQGDEQYF.

The rearrangement uses TRBV20-1 and TRBJ2-1; TCRdb names TRBD2, which stays unverified in the absence of DNA. CDR1 is DFQATT and CDR2 is SNEGSKA in the germline V gene (reference sequence). The CDR3 is made up of 14 amino acids. This CDR3 reads CSARGSSGYNEQFF.